This TCR beta chain derives from a study of PD-1 blockade in mismatch repair-deficient tumors. Germline CDR1 is SNHLY and CDR2 is FYNNEI. The ends lost 3 bases at V and 9 bases at J; junction bases unmatched: 10. The CDR3 has 15 amino acids. Here immunoSEQ multiplex PCR was the method, and the copy in TCRdb shows in-frame clones only, minus some. The table shows 30,000 to 45,000 clones, with approximately 88% occurring only once. Mismatch repair deficiency was confirmed in all patients, by PCR or immunohistochemistry. The sequencing used PBMCs, collected 38 to 40 weeks after starting pembrolizumab. The V call is TRBV2, the J call TRBJ2-1; 8 nucleotides line up with TRBD2. This sequence was found in an adult with mismatch repair-deficient cancer. CDR3 protein: CASSEEPAGDVEQFF. In nucleotides, the CDR3 is TGTGCCAGCAGTGAGGAACCAGCGGGAGACGTTGAGCAGTTCTTC.